This TCR beta chain is drawn from a study of response to subunit inactivated influenza vaccine. Study conclusions and caveats: Only a handful of new T cells, the authors suggested, are recruited with each seasonal influenza vaccination.

TCRdb itself ran the RT-PCR reads through MiXCR, one entry per CDR3 protein. The repertoire consists of more than 700,000 distinct CDR3 sequences, with 21% occurring once and the leading ten covering about 9.4%. The CDR3 covers 15 residues. CDR1 and CDR2 from the germline V gene are SNHLY and FYNNEI. The junction had 10 bases not matched to a gene; V was cut back by 4 bases and J by 7 bases. In this sample, this clonotype turned up many times. Its antigen is not known. This TCR was sampled from a man aged 50-60 years who received an inactivated influenza vaccine. The V gene is TRBV2, the J gene TRBJ2-1; TRBD1 aligns across 7 bases. Sequenced material: PBMCs from blood, taken less than 6 days after vaccination. In DNA form, the CDR3 reads TGTGCCAGCAGTGTTTTTGAGGGGGCCGGGAATGAGCAGTTCTTC. Translation: CASSVFEGAGNEQFF.